This TCR beta chain was identified in a study of regulatory T cells in long-lasting Graves disease. Findings and limits, study-wide: Persistent Graves' patients showed less TCR diversity than newly diagnosed patients showed.

CDR1 and CDR2 from the germline V gene are MDHEN and SYDVKM. The V end lost 6 bases, the J end lost 2 bases, and 13 bases lay between the germline ends. The CDR3 length is 15 residues. The sample's time point: persistent/refractory GD, antithyroid drugs over 5 years with positive TRAb. Researchers made the TCR library from RNA that was extracted from PBMCs. From each patient, around 8.9 milliliters of peripheral blood was drawn and collected into an EDTA anticoagulant tube. Construction of TCR beta libraries relied on iRepertoire HTBI primers and on Arm-PCR targeting CDR3 regions. TCRdb fed the multiplex PCR reads into MiXCR, producing one record per CDR3 protein. The sample carries about 430,000 distinct CDR3 sequences, 21% recorded once. At least ten counts were recorded for this clonotype. No antigen is known for it.

V gene TRBV28 combines with J gene TRBJ1-4, with TRBD1 as a possible D gene (6 bases). Specimen: peripheral blood mononuclear cells (PBMCs), collected when the disease was refractory, from a patient treated with antithyroid drugs. The sequence was collected from a female donor with Graves disease. For the CDR3, the DNA is TGTGCCAGCAGCCTGGCAGGGGCGACTAATGAAAAACTGTTTTTT. Translation: CASSLAGATNEKLFF.